This T cell receptor (beta chain) was retrieved from a study of blood T cell repertoires in COVID-19. About the study: The United States, Italy and Spain provided the acute and convalescent COVID-19 samples. From T cells, B-cell-depleted T cells, or PBMCs came the material, which was cDNA or gDNA.

Participants, about 18 to 95 years old, spanned about two dozen US areas. Resolution of symptoms, clearance, or two negative PCRs was present in recovered Cohort 3 donors. With 5 bases clipped from V and 7 bases from J, the junction kept 4 bases outside the gene matches. There are 14 residues in the CDR3. Germline-derived CDR1 and CDR2 are MDHEN and SYDVKM. Here immunoSEQ multiplex PCR was the method, and the copy in TCRdb shows in-frame clones only, minus some. The sample has some 330,000 clones, 88% seen once; the top ten hold more than 5%. The TCR was taken from a man younger than 40 who had recovered from COVID-19. The sequencing input was PBMCs or T cells enriched from blood (not recorded which). V usage is TRBV28 and J usage is TRBJ1-6, with 8 positions matching TRBD1. The CDR3 sequence: CASSLRGRNSPLHF. DNA for the CDR3: TGTGCCAGCAGTCTCAGGGGGCGGAATTCACCCCTCCACTTT.